The subject of this entry is one TCR beta chain. A second PCR, run for about 7 to 12 cycles, used a sample-barcoded 5' primer plus a J-beta primer mix. A minimum of 3 million CDR3-containing paired-end reads was obtained for each sample. TCRdb called the 5' RACE reads again in MiXCR, with one record for every CDR3 protein. The table has more than 700,000 distinct CDR3 sequences, roughly 46% seen once; the top ten hold around 18%. These data come from a study of blood T cells in healthy people across ages. This CDR3 contains 15 residues. Trimming removed 3 bases from V and 0 bases from J, with 11 bases in between.

Sequenced material: blood. The V gene is TRBV12-3 or TRBV12-4, the J gene TRBJ1-1, with D possibly matching TRBD1 (6 bases). This TCR came from a man older than 75 in good health. In DNA, the CDR3 is TGTGCCAGCAGTTTGGGGGACACGATGAACACTGAAGCTTTCTTT. Translated: CASSLGDTMNTEAFF.